The 15 T cell receptor beta chains listed next were all sequenced from one sample in a study of T cells in Graves' hyperthyroidism and ophthalmopathy (dated by TCRdb to the late 2010s). Library preparation was by multiplex PCR. The listed sequencing device is Illumina HiSeq 2000. TCR beta CDR3 regions were amplified from RNA transcripts. A first-round RT-PCR of the TCR CDR3 used the HTBI primer set with the Qiagen OneStep RT-PCR kit. Clones were called with MiXCR by TCRdb after fastp trimmed the public reads at Q25, and only in-frame beta chains were retained. CDR3 protein sequences are deduplicated, and each keeps its most common genes and DNA. The sample table records about 640,000 distinct CDR3 sequences; 45% of these occur just once. 6.5% to 9% of the sample is held by the ten biggest clonotypes. Sequences were obtained from peripheral blood or thyroid tissue (not recorded which). The receptors here all came from an adult man with Graves' disease, either hyperthyroidism or ophthalmopathy (not recorded which).

This chain links TRBV6-4 with TRBJ1-2; a possible D gene is TRBD1 (5 bases). The ends were cut back, 3 bases at V and 7 bases at J, with 12 bases in the middle. CDR1 is MRHNA, CDR2 SNTAGT, per germline. The CDR3 sequence is 13 residues long. The CDR3 DNA follows: TGTGCCAGCAGTGAATCGAGGGGAATTGGCTACACCTTC. This encodes CASSESRGIGYTF.

This clonotype appeared many times. The CDR3 nucleotides read TGTGCCAGCAGCTTAACTCGCGGGGAAAAACTGTTTTTT. Amino acids: CASSLTRGEKLFF. The chain links TRBV7-9 to TRBJ1-4; D is undetermined. CDR3 length: 13 amino acids. Germline CDR1 is SEHNR and CDR2 is FQNEAQ (reference sequence). Trimming stripped 2 bases from V and 8 bases from J, with 9 bases between.

DNA for the CDR3: TGCAGTGCCCCGGACTCGAACACTGAAGCTTTCTTT. Residues: CSAPDSNTEAFF. The chain carries TRBV20-1 and TRBJ1-1; unclear D gene. Per the germline V gene, CDR1 is DFQATT and CDR2 is SNEGSKA (reference sequence). The V and J ends lost 6 bases and 1 base respectively, with 9 bases between them. The CDR3 has 12 amino acids.

This clonotype came up once. This chain joins TRBV7-9 and TRBJ1-1, with TRBD1 identical over 10 bases. CDR1 is SEHNR, CDR2 FQNEAQ, per germline (reference sequence). The CDR3 covers 15 residues. V was pared by 6 bases and J by 4 bases, with 8 bases of the junction left unmatched. The CDR3 region has the DNA TGTGCCAGCAGACCGGACAGGGGGTCGAGCACTGAAGCTTTCTTT. Translating it yields CASRPDRGSSTEAFF.

In its sample, this clonotype was seen once. This chain connects TRBV10-3 to TRBJ1-2, with D unresolved. This CDR3 is 14 amino acids long. From germline, CDR1 is ENHRY and CDR2 SYGVKD. The CDR3, as DNA: TGTGTCAGCAGTTACCTTGCGGAGGCCTATGGCTACACCTTC. Encoded protein: CVSSYLAEAYGYTF.

This clonotype was detected only a few times. The chain couples TRBV20-1 to TRBJ1-2; D not certain. CDR1 is DFQATT and CDR2 is SNEGSKA in the germline V gene (reference sequence). The V gene lost 0 bases and the J gene lost 4 bases, with 12 bases spanning the gap. The CDR3 is 14 residues long. CDR3 region: CSARDPTVSYGYTF. The CDR3 nucleotides read TGCAGTGCTAGAGATCCAACAGTCAGCTATGGCTACACCTTC.

To note about this clonotype: This probably arose from a read error, given a far larger clone one base away. The chain combines TRBV7-6 with TRBJ1-2, with D perhaps TRBD1 (6 bases). Trimming removed 5 bases at V and 4 bases at J, with 11 bases between. Germline CDR1 reads SGHVS; CDR2 reads FNYEAQ. The CDR3 runs 13 residues. CDR3 in DNA: TGTGCCAGCAGCCCGATACAGGGCTATGGCTACACCTTC. Encoded protein: CASSPIQGYGYTF.

The J gene is TRBJ1-2, the V gene TRBV6-1, with TRBD1 matching 10 bases. The CDR3 runs to 15 residues. The ends lost 6 bases at V and 2 bases at J; junction bases unmatched: 6. Per germline, CDR1 MNHNS and CDR2 SASEGT. The CDR3 DNA sequence: TGTGCCAGCAGAACTGGACAGGGGGGGAACTATGGCTACACCTTC. The encoded protein is CASRTGQGGNYGYTF.

This sequence joins TRBV2 and TRBJ1-4; no clear D. This CDR3 spans 15 amino acids. The V gene's germline CDR1 is SNHLY and CDR2 FYNNEI. Deletions cut 5 bases from V and 6 bases from J, with 16 bases between. The CDR3 region is CASSLSRPGHEKLFF. DNA for the CDR3: TGTGCCAGCAGTTTATCAAGGCCCGGACATGAAAAACTGTTTTTT.

The gene calls are TRBV6-1 and TRBJ2-5, with 7 bases identical to TRBD1. V shed 2 bases, J shed 5 bases, and the junction held 5 bases outside the gene matches. Per the germline V gene, CDR1 is MNHNS and CDR2 is SASEGT. The CDR3 spans 14 residues. For the CDR3, the DNA is TGTGCCAGCAGTGAAAGGGGGCGCGGGGAGACCCAGTACTTC. It specifies CASSERGRGETQYF.

Many counts were recorded for this clonotype. The chain recombines TRBV20-1 with TRBJ2-7, with unresolved D. Trimming took off 3 bases at V and 3 bases at J, with 9 bases between the two ends. Germline CDR1 is DFQATT and CDR2 is SNEGSKA (reference sequence). The CDR3 loop spans 12 amino acids. The CDR3 sequence: CSARQAYYEQYF. The CDR3 nucleotides are TGCAGTGCTAGGCAGGCTTACTACGAGCAGTACTTC.

This clonotype was seen once. The V gene is TRBV10-3, the J gene TRBJ2-5; possibly TRBD2 for D (5 bases). V lost 4 bases, J lost 1 base, and 7 bases lay in between. The V gene's germline CDR1 is ENHRY and CDR2 SYGVKD. The CDR3 is made up of 13 amino acids. CDR3 in amino acids: CAISVEGQETQYF. The CDR3 DNA reads as TGTGCCATCAGTGTTGAGGGCCAAGAGACCCAGTACTTC.

Comment on this clonotype: A much larger clone is a single base away; this may be a read error. V and J are TRBV12-3 or TRBV12-4 and TRBJ1-2; D is unclear. The germline V and J ends were trimmed by 11 bases and 6 bases, with 13 bases remaining between them. The CDR3 contains 11 residues. CDR3 in amino acids: CAGGVGNGYTF. In DNA, the CDR3 is TGTGCCGGCGGTGTGGGGAATGGCTACACCTTC.

The gene calls are TRBV20-1 and TRBJ1-1, with TRBD1 as a possible D gene (6 bases). This CDR3 is 14 amino acids long. Per germline, CDR1 DFQATT and CDR2 SNEGSKA (reference sequence). Trimming removed 0 bases at V and 4 bases at J, with 12 bases between. The CDR3: CSAREGRGGTEAFF. The DNA for the CDR3 is TGCAGTGCTAGAGAGGGCAGGGGTGGCACTGAAGCTTTCTTT.

Only one count was recorded for this clonotype. This rearrangement joins TRBV7-9 to TRBJ1-1, with D perhaps matching TRBD1 (6 bases). From germline, CDR1 is SEHNR and CDR2 FQNEAQ (reference sequence). V was pared by 5 bases and J by 0 bases, with 10 bases between. CDR3 length: 14 residues. The CDR3: CASSHRTVNTEAFF. DNA for the CDR3: TGTGCCAGCAGCCACCGGACAGTGAACACTGAAGCTTTCTTT.